These 16 T cell receptor beta chains were all obtained from the same sample, sequenced in a study of type 1 regulatory T cells. TCRdb reanalysed the reads using MiXCR and keeps one entry per CDR3 protein. The sample includes some 90,000 distinct CDR3 sequences, roughly 31% of them seen just once. What was sequenced was CD4+ T cells, either the whole sample or a sorted fraction (not recorded which). Receptors originate from a human donor in good health.

The chain joins TRBV7-2 to TRBJ2-3; 9 nucleotides agree with TRBD2. The CDR3 has 14 residues. J was trimmed by 5 bases and V by 6 bases; bases with no gene match: 6. CDR1 and CDR2 from the germline V gene are SGHTA and FQGNSA. The DNA for the CDR3 is TGTGCCAGCAGTCGCGGGGGGGGCAAAGATACGCAGTATTTT. This translates into CASSRGGGKDTQYF.

The gene calls are TRBV5-6 and TRBJ2-1; 9 nucleotides match TRBD1. Germline V gives CDR1 SGHDT, CDR2 YYEEEE. The CDR3 extends over 15 amino acids. Trimming at V came to 2 bases and at J to 6 bases, leaving 6 bases not matched to a gene. The CDR3 coding sequence is TGTGCCAGCAGCTTCCGGGACAGGGCCCCCAATGAGCAGTTCTTC. Residues: CASSFRDRAPNEQFF.

This clonotype has just a few counts. The chain recombines TRBV7-8 with TRBJ2-5; 9 bases are a match to TRBD1. After removal of 3 bases from V and 5 bases from J, the junction contained 16 bases not matched to a gene. CDR3 length: 18 residues. Germline V gene data show CDR1 as SGHVS and CDR2 as FQNEAQ. Written as DNA, the CDR3 is TGTGCCAGCAGCTTTGAGCTACAGGGGGCGACTTTCAGGGAGACCCAGTACTTC. This sequence encodes CASSFELQGATFRETQYF.

This clonotype occurred a few times. This chain links TRBV15 with TRBJ2-4, with 7 positions matching TRBD2. This CDR3 has 18 amino acids. J was trimmed by 1 base and V by 0 bases; bases with no gene match: 9. The germline CDR1 and CDR2 sequences are LNHNV and YYDKDF (reference sequence). The CDR3 reads CATSRDLGGSGAKNIQYF. The CDR3 nucleotides read TGTGCCACCAGCAGAGACCTGGGGGGGAGCGGGGCCAAAAACATTCAGTACTTC. Together with reference TRBV15 and TRBJ2-4, the CDR3 gives the full variable domain: DAMVIQNPRYQVTQFGKPVTLSCSQTLNHNVMYWYQQKSSQAPKLLFHYYDKDFNNEADTPDNFQSRRPNTSFCFLDIRSPGLGDTAMYLCATSRDLGGSGAKNIQYFGAGTRLSVL.

This clonotype was seen only a few times. The V call is TRBV5-1, the J call TRBJ2-1; TRBD2 matches at 10 bases. This CDR3 spans 15 amino acids. Germline-derived CDR1 and CDR2 are SGHRS and YFSETQ. V dropped 6 bases and J dropped 3; count of bases not matched to a gene: 6. This CDR3 is CASNQRTSGYNEQFF. CDR3 bases: TGCGCCAGCAATCAACGGACTAGCGGCTACAATGAGCAGTTCTTC.

This clonotype was seen at least ten times. The chain has TRBV29-1 and TRBJ1-5, with 8 bases fitting TRBD1. There are 13 residues in the CDR3. Looked up from germline, CDR1 is SQVTM and CDR2 is ANQGSEA. V lost 6 bases to trimming and J lost 3 bases; unmatched junction nucleotides: 4. CDR3 loop: CSVETGVNQPQHF. The CDR3 coding sequence is TGCAGCGTCGAGACAGGGGTCAATCAGCCCCAGCATTTT. Full variable domain (rest looked up from reference TRBV29-1 and TRBJ1-5): SAVISQKPSRDICQRGTSLTIQCQVDSQVTMMFWYRQQPGQSLTLIATANQGSEATYESGFVIDKFPISRPNLTFSTLTVSNMSPEDSSIYLCSVETGVNQPQHFGDGTRLSIL.

This chain joins TRBV20-1 and TRBJ2-2, with 7 bases lining up with TRBD1. In germline, CDR1 is DFQATT, CDR2 SNEGSKA (reference sequence). This CDR3 has 14 amino acids. Trimming removed 5 bases from V and 0 bases from J; junction bases left unmatched: 3. The CDR3 DNA reads as TGCAGTGCTGGGGACAGCACGAACACCGGGGAGCTGTTTTTT. Protein: CSAGDSTNTGELFF.

The chain couples TRBV27 to TRBJ2-1, with 10 bases that match TRBD2. Germline V gene sequence: CDR1 MNHEY, CDR2 SMNVEV (reference sequence). There are 17 residues in the CDR3. V dropped 5 bases and J dropped 2; count of bases not matched to a gene: 9. The CDR3 nucleotides read TGTGCCAGCAGTCACTCCGAGGGACTAGCGACCTACAATGAGCAGTTCTTC. Translating it yields CASSHSEGLATYNEQFF.

The chain carries TRBV7-2 and TRBJ1-5; the D is unclear. V shed 6 bases and J shed 2 bases, with 14 bases lying between them. Germline V CDR1 and CDR2: SGHTA, FQGNSA. This CDR3 is 15 amino acids long. Written as DNA, the CDR3 is TGTGCCAGCAGTCGTAAATTGGGTGGCAATCAGCCCCAGCATTTT. Its protein is CASSRKLGGNQPQHF.

The V gene is TRBV6-1, the J gene TRBJ1-2; TRBD1 matches at 7 bases. In germline, CDR1 is MNHNS, CDR2 SASEGT. The CDR3 has 13 residues. Unmatched junction bases numbered 8, after V lost 8 bases and J lost 5 bases. CDR3 loop: CASGRQTGYGYTF. CDR3 DNA sequence: TGTGCCAGCGGACGACAGACAGGGTATGGCTACACCTTC.

This clonotype occurred a few times. The gene calls are TRBV6-5 and TRBJ2-2; the D gene is possibly TRBD2 (6 bases). The CDR3 is 13 amino acids. Germline V gives CDR1 MNHEY, CDR2 SVGAGI. Trimming stripped 6 bases from V and 4 bases from J, with 9 bases between. CDR3 protein: CASRASATGELFF. CDR3 in DNA: TGTGCCAGCAGGGCTAGCGCCACCGGGGAGCTGTTTTTT.

This clonotype appeared a few times. The chain recombines TRBV10-2 with TRBJ2-5, with 10 bases matching TRBD1. From germline, CDR1 is WSHSY and CDR2 SAAADI. V lost 7 bases to trimming and J lost 9 bases; unmatched junction nucleotides: 8. This CDR3 has 13 amino acids. The CDR3 here is CASTPGQGLPQYF. CDR3 nucleotide sequence: TGCGCCAGCACCCCGGGACAGGGGCTCCCCCAGTACTTC.

This clonotype was detected ten times or more. The rearrangement uses TRBV5-1 and TRBJ2-1; TRBD2 aligns across 9 bases. Germline loops: CDR1 SGHRS, CDR2 YFSETQ. V lost 0 bases to trimming and J lost 9 bases; unmatched junction nucleotides: 10. The CDR3 is 16 residues long. CDR3 loop: CASSLDAGGPLSEQFF. For the CDR3, the DNA is TGCGCCAGCAGCTTGGATGCGGGAGGGCCCCTCAGTGAGCAGTTCTTC.

This clonotype is a singleton in its sample. The chain is built from TRBV20-1 and TRBJ2-2, with 13 bases matching TRBD2. The CDR3 is made up of 16 amino acids. Trimming cost V 1 base and J 4 bases; bases outside gene matches: 3. Germline CDR1 and CDR2: DFQATT and SNEGSKA (reference sequence). CDR3: CSARAGTSGTTGELFF. Written as DNA, the CDR3 is TGCAGTGCTAGAGCCGGGACTAGCGGGACCACCGGGGAGCTGTTTTTT.

This clonotype was detected only once. V usage is TRBV4-3 and J usage is TRBJ1-6; 10 bases fit TRBD1. The trim removed 1 base at V and 6 bases at J, leaving 6 bases unmatched. This CDR3 spans 17 amino acids. Germline CDR1 and CDR2: LGHNA and YSLEER. The CDR3 nucleotides read TGCGCCAGCAGCCAAGGGACAGGGGGTACGATTAATTCACCCCTCCACTTT. This gives the protein CASSQGTGGTINSPLHF.

In this sample, this clonotype turned up a few times. The chain recombines TRBV12-3 or TRBV12-4 with TRBJ2-2; D is unresolved. Trimming removed 6 bases from V and 5 bases from J, with 7 bases in between. CDR3 length equals 12 residues. CDR3 amino acids: CASSRKTGELFF. CDR3 bases: TGTGCCAGCAGCCGGAAGACCGGGGAGCTGTTTTTT.